This T cell receptor beta chain was obtained from a study of blood T cell repertoires in COVID-19 (dated by TCRdb to between 2020 and 2021). Turning to the overall study: Collaborator samples came from the United States, Italy and Spain and covered acute and convalescent phases of COVID-19. The prospective study material was composed of cDNA or gDNA derived from T cells, B-cell-depleted T cells, or PBMCs. Subjects who had been exposed to COVID-19, were actively infected with it, or had recovered from it provided the deeply sampled blood TCRbeta repertoires that made up the dataset. A freely available public database, intended as a resource for researchers studying the immune response to SARS-CoV-2, is where the repertoires were released. The samples were drawn from the first 160 participants of the ongoing ImmuneRACE study and from under 1,500 subjects provided by 6 global collaborators. A de-identified subject ID, COVID-19 status, age in years and sex were almost always included in the sample metadata. HLA class I and class II types, where available, came from metadata supplied by the sample provider rather than from assay-based typing. Study-wide conclusions, independent of this receptor: How much clinical and demographic metadata was included differed by source and by participant, and the metadata was provided uncurated.

Whole blood was collected in K2EDTA tubes by collaborating institutions according to the institutions' own protocols. For TCRbeta analysis, collaborator samples were shipped as frozen whole blood, as isolated PBMCs, or as DNA extracted from either sample type. Sequences MGHRA (CDR1) and YSYEKL (CDR2) are obtained from the germline V gene. The CDR3, from cysteine to phenylalanine, totals 17 residues. Here the CDR3 DNA is all that survives: 51 bases in frame from base 1. V drops 2 bases and J drops 2 bases, leaving 19 bases in between. For this clone: Its recognized antigen is unknown. No per-base quality is available; no much larger clone lies one base away.

TCRbeta CDR3 regions were amplified from genomic DNA by means of the immunoSEQ Assay, a bias-controlled multiplex PCR. For the original study's pipeline: Within the assay, amplification of reference gene primers was used to estimate how many nucleated cells each sample contained. To quantify the absolute abundance of each unique TCRbeta CDR3 rearrangement, sequence reads were collapsed and filtered. For each sample, productive Simpson clonality was calculated as the square root of Simpson's diversity index over productive rearrangements. As stored in TCRdb, this immuneACCESS dataset retains in-frame rearrangements with V and J assigned. A fraction of the clones does not appear; measured against another copy, unresolved V genes explain less than half of the discrepancy, and the remainder lacks a known reason. V and J calls and clone size come straight from that table; D and trimming were deduced from the DNA. The table for this sample lists 270,000 or so clones; roughly 85% of them were counted only once. The leading ten clones occupy around 3% of the sample.

Recombination linked TRBV4-1 to TRBJ2-7; TRBD2 is a weak D gene call, 6 bases matching. The sequence was collected from a woman in her thirties with active or convalescent COVID-19. Material: peripheral blood. CDR3 region: CASSQQMGTGEPYEQYF. Read as DNA, the sequence is TGCGCCAGCAGCCAACAGATGGGGACGGGGGAGCCCTACGAGCAGTACTTC.